A single sample is the source of the 30 T cell receptor beta chains below, sequenced in a study of CD8+ T cells in alopecia areata. Extracted RNA was reverse transcribed into cDNA, the sequencing template. TCRdb's copy holds only in-frame clones and misses some; the assay was immunoSEQ multiplex PCR. The sample includes about 180,000 clones, 53% of them seen just once. Treatment indicated: oral pan-JAK inhibitor, 5-10 mg twice daily. The sample was CD8+ T cells sorted from blood, taken at week 24, from a patient treated with tofacitinib. The origin of the receptors is a human donor with alopecia areata.

J is TRBJ2-2 and V is TRBV4-3; D possibly corresponds to TRBD1 (5 bases). The CDR3 is made up of 14 amino acids. Germline CDR1 LGHNA, CDR2 YSLEER. Trimming removed 2 bases from V and 7 bases from J, with 11 bases in between. The CDR3 DNA follows: TGCGCCAGCAGCCAAACCAGGGCTGGCGGGGAGCTGTTTTTT. Encoded protein: CASSQTRAGGELFF.

The chain is built from TRBV9 and TRBJ2-7; weak D call: TRBD2 (6 bases). Trimming cost V 0 bases and J 5 bases, with 9 bases left between them. The V gene's germline CDR1 is SGDLS and CDR2 YYNGEE. This CDR3 is built from 13 residues. CDR3 amino acids: CASSVAWRDEQYF. The CDR3 DNA reads as TGTGCCAGCAGCGTAGCTTGGAGGGACGAGCAGTACTTC.

The gene calls are TRBV5-6 and TRBJ1-4; no reliable D call. Germline lookup yields CDR1 SGHDT and CDR2 YYEEEE. The CDR3 runs 15 residues. With 4 bases removed from V and 2 bases from J, the gap between germline ends came to 12 bases. DNA for the CDR3: TGTGCCAGCAGCCCTGGTGGGCCCACTAATGAAAAACTGTTTTTT. It encodes CASSPGGPTNEKLFF.

The V and J genes are TRBV4-3 and TRBJ1-2; 10 nucleotides align to TRBD1. This CDR3 is built from 18 residues. J gave up 10 bases and V 0 bases, and 17 bases lay outside the gene matches. Per germline, CDR1 LGHNA and CDR2 YSLEER. The CDR3 reads CASSQEERAGQGFVDYTF. CDR3 DNA: TGCGCCAGCAGCCAAGAGGAGAGAGCGGGACAGGGGTTCGTTGACTACACCTTC.

The rearrangement joins TRBV7-3 to TRBJ2-3; TRBD1 matches at 10 bases. In germline, CDR1 is SGHTA, CDR2 FQGTGA. The CDR3 is 15 residues long. V lost 5 bases and J lost 5; bases outside the gene matches: 7. The CDR3 sequence is CASSPTTGGIDTQYF. The DNA for the CDR3 is TGTGCCAGCAGCCCGACGACAGGGGGCATAGATACGCAGTATTTT. Full variable domain (missing parts from reference TRBV7-3 and TRBJ2-3): GAGVSQTPSNKVTEKGKYVELRCDPISGHTALYWYRQSLGQGPEFLIYFQGTGAADDSGLPNDRFFAVRPEGSVSTLKIQRTERGDSAVYLCASSPTTGGIDTQYFGPGTRLTVL.

The chain uses TRBV7-9 and TRBJ1-1; possible D gene TRBD1, 5 bases. This CDR3 region has 13 residues. Germline values: CDR1 SEHNR, CDR2 FQNEAQ (reference sequence). V was trimmed by 5 bases and J by 8 bases, leaving 15 bases between them. DNA of the CDR3: TGTGCCAGCAGCCAAGCCCCAGGGAAAGAAGCTTTCTTT. Its protein is CASSQAPGKEAFF. The complete variable domain, with remaining parts taken from reference TRBV7-9 and TRBJ1-1, reads DTGVSQNPRHKITKRGQNVTFRCDPISEHNRLYWYRQTLGQGPEFLTYFQNEAQLEKSRLLSDRFSAERPKGSFSTLEIQRTEQGDSAMYLCASSQAPGKEAFFGQGTRLTVV.

The chain uses TRBV9 and TRBJ1-5; D remains ambiguous. V shed 0 bases and J shed 0 bases, with 4 bases lying between them. The CDR3 is 14 amino acids. The germline V gene has CDR1 SGDLS and CDR2 YYNGEE. The CDR3 loop reads CASSVGVSNQPQHF. The CDR3 bases are TGTGCCAGCAGCGTAGGGGTTAGCAATCAGCCCCAGCATTTT. The complete variable domain, with remaining parts taken from reference TRBV9 and TRBJ1-5, reads DSGVTQTPKHLITATGQRVTLRCSPRSGDLSVYWYQQSLDQGLQFLIQYYNGEERAKGNILERFSAQQFPDLHSELNLSSLELGDSALYFCASSVGVSNQPQHFGDGTRLSIL.

This clone was detected only a few times. The V gene is TRBV5-5, the J gene TRBJ2-1; D may be TRBD1 (6 bases). This CDR3 contains 17 residues. Germline assignment: CDR1 SGHKS and CDR2 YYEKEE (reference sequence). V gave up 3 bases and J gave up 4 bases, with 20 bases separating them. The CDR3, as DNA: TGTGCCAGCAGCTCGAAGGGTGGACAGAGCTTTTACAATGAGCAGTTCTTC. It yields the protein CASSSKGGQSFYNEQFF.

The chain couples TRBV10-3 to TRBJ2-2; D perhaps matches TRBD2 (7 bases). The ends were cut back, 7 bases at V and 7 bases at J, with 13 bases in the middle. Germline values: CDR1 ENHRY, CDR2 SYGVKD. The CDR3 is made up of 13 amino acids. In DNA form, the CDR3 reads TGTGCCATCACCACGGGGGGCGGCGGGGAGCTGTTTTTT. Amino acids: CAITTGGGGELFF.

CDR3 nucleotides: TGTGCCAGCAGTGATGGGATCTACAATGAGCAGTTCTTC. Translation: CASSDGIYNEQFF. The gene calls are TRBV6-4 and TRBJ2-1; no clear D gene. CDR3 length equals 13 residues. The V end lost 3 bases, the J end lost 3 bases, and 6 bases lay between the germline ends. Germline assignment: CDR1 MRHNA and CDR2 SNTAGT.

The J gene is TRBJ2-7, the V gene TRBV4-3; tentative D call: TRBD1 (8 bases). CDR3 size: 16 residues. Germline CDR1 reads LGHNA; CDR2 reads YSLEER. Between the trimmed V and J ends, which lost 0 bases and 3 bases, there was a span of 15 bases. The CDR3 bases are TGCGCCAGCAGCCAAGACCTGACAGGGGAGGGCTACGAGCAGTACTTC. This encodes CASSQDLTGEGYEQYF.

The CDR3 nucleotides read TGCGCCAGCAGCCAGAAGGATGGGGGTTACACTGAAGCTTTCTTT. It translates to CASSQKDGGYTEAFF. The chain carries TRBV4-3 and TRBJ1-1; D may be TRBD1 (5 bases). The CDR3 covers 15 residues. V dropped 3 bases and J dropped 3 bases, with 14 bases sitting between them. Germline V CDR1 and CDR2: LGHNA, YSLEER.

This clone occurred once. This chain joins TRBV6-6 and TRBJ1-1; perhaps TRBD1 as D (6 bases). Germline V gene data show CDR1 as MNHNY and CDR2 as SVGAGI (reference sequence). With 2 bases removed from V and 0 bases from J, the gap between germline ends came to 10 bases. The CDR3 spans 15 residues. Here the CDR3 DNA reads TGTGCCAGCAGTTACAACACAGGGATGAACACTGAAGCTTTCTTT. It codes for CASSYNTGMNTEAFF.

This clone was detected only a few times. The chain is built from TRBV25-1 and TRBJ2-1; tentatively, D is TRBD2 (6 bases). Germline V gene lookup returns CDR1 MGHDK and CDR2 SYGVNS. CDR3 length equals 14 residues. V lost 3 bases and J lost 8, with 14 bases in between. CDR3 protein: CASSERGTGDEQFF. The CDR3 DNA follows: TGTGCCAGCAGTGAGCGGGGTACAGGCGATGAGCAGTTCTTC.

The genes are TRBV23-1 and TRBJ1-2; 7 bases map to TRBD1. TRBV23-1 is an ORF; its function is uncertain. Losses at the gene ends were 2 bases for V and 6 bases for J; bases not matched to a gene: 9. The CDR3 runs 15 residues. CDR3 DNA: TGCGCCAGCAGTCAAAACCTGACAGGGTCGGATGGCTACACCTTC. Encoded protein: CASSQNLTGSDGYTF.

This chain joins TRBV2 and TRBJ1-5; D unresolved. The CDR3 covers 14 residues. Trimming took off 2 bases at V and 7 bases at J, with 12 bases between the two ends. Germline values: CDR1 SNHLY, CDR2 FYNNEI. The CDR3 sequence: CASSETQFGQPQHF. The CDR3 DNA reads TGTGCCAGCAGTGAAACCCAGTTCGGGCAGCCCCAGCATTTT. Looking up the rest from reference TRBV2 and TRBJ1-5 gives the full variable domain: EPEVTQTPSHQVTQMGQEVILRCVPISNHLYFYWYRQILGQKVEFLVSFYNNEISEKSEIFDDQFSVERPDGSNFTLKIRSTKLEDSAMYFCASSETQFGQPQHFGDGTRLSIL.

V usage is TRBV7-9 and J usage is TRBJ2-3; D gene uncertain. Trimming removed 3 bases at V and 0 bases at J, with 7 bases between. The germline V gene has CDR1 SEHNR and CDR2 FQNEAQ (reference sequence). The CDR3 has 14 residues. Here the CDR3 reads CASSFPDSTDTQYF. In nucleotides, the CDR3 is TGTGCCAGCAGCTTCCCGGACAGCACAGATACGCAGTATTTT.

This clone came up a few times. The rearrangement uses TRBV10-2 and TRBJ1-1; D not resolved. Germline V gives CDR1 WSHSY, CDR2 SAAADI. V lost 5 bases and J 4 bases, leaving 11 bases between the germline ends. CDR3 length: 13 residues. The CDR3 sequence: CASSRRSVTEAFF. CDR3 coding DNA: TGCGCCAGCAGTAGGCGCTCCGTCACTGAAGCTTTCTTT.

The chain recombines TRBV4-3 with TRBJ2-7; the match to TRBD2 covers 8 bases. Trimming took 1 base from V and 5 from J; bases not matched to a gene: 7. The V gene's germline CDR1 is LGHNA and CDR2 YSLEER. The CDR3 totals 15 residues. In nucleotides, the CDR3 is TGCGCCAGCAGCCAAGGAAGCGGGACTAGTAACGAGCAGTACTTC. Translating gives CASSQGSGTSNEQYF.

The CDR3 region is CAWSVYRGNTEAFF. For the CDR3, the DNA is TGTGCCTGGAGTGTATACAGAGGGAACACTGAAGCTTTCTTT. The chain recombines TRBV30 with TRBJ1-1; D uncertain. V lost 0 bases to trimming and J lost 1 base, with 9 bases between them. Per the germline V gene, CDR1 is GTSNPN and CDR2 is SVGIG (reference sequence). This CDR3 is built from 14 residues.

For this clone: Other DNA variants within this sample encode the same CDR3. The chain recombines TRBV4-2 with TRBJ2-2; the D is unclear. V lost 3 bases and J 1 base, leaving 0 bases between the germline ends. This CDR3 has 12 residues. Germline V CDR1 and CDR2: LGHNA, YNFKEQ. The CDR3 DNA reads as TGTGCCAGCAGCCAGAACACCGGGGAGCTGTTTTTT. It encodes CASSQNTGELFF.

This clone was detected a few times. The V and J genes are TRBV29-1 and TRBJ2-7, with D maybe TRBD2 (6 bases). Germline V gene data show CDR1 as SQVTM and CDR2 as ANQGSEA. The CDR3 runs to 13 residues. V dropped 7 bases and J dropped 3 bases, with 16 bases sitting between them. The CDR3 sequence is CSARGGEDYEQYF. The CDR3 bases are TGCAGCGCCCGAGGAGGGGAGGACTACGAGCAGTACTTC.

The CDR3 DNA follows: TGTGCCAGCAGGACAATAGCGGGGGGAATAAAAAACATTCAGTACTTC. Protein: CASRTIAGGIKNIQYF. The chain carries TRBV6-6 and TRBJ2-4; 10 bases line up with TRBD2. Germline V gene lookup returns CDR1 MNHNY and CDR2 SVGAGI (reference sequence). With 6 bases clipped from V and 4 bases from J, the junction kept 9 bases outside the gene matches. The CDR3 length is 16 residues.

This clone was seen a few times. The CDR3 spells CASTTQDYEQYF. CDR3 DNA: TGTGCCAGCACCACGCAAGACTACGAGCAGTACTTC. The chain joins TRBV5-6 to TRBJ2-7; unclear D gene. This CDR3 spans 12 amino acids. In germline, CDR1 is SGHDT, CDR2 YYEEEE. The germline V and J ends were trimmed by 6 bases and 3 bases, with 10 bases remaining between them.

A few counts support this clone. The chain employs TRBV29-1 and TRBJ1-2; no firm D call. Germline CDR1 and CDR2: SQVTM and ANQGSEA. This CDR3 has 13 amino acids. Trimming cost V 6 bases and J 4 bases, with 15 bases left between them. CDR3 nucleotide sequence: TGCAGCGTGGATTACAGTGACGGCTATGGCTACACCTTC. It codes for CSVDYSDGYGYTF. The full variable domain, its missing parts supplied by reference TRBV29-1 and TRBJ1-2, is SAVISQKPSRDICQRGTSLTIQCQVDSQVTMMFWYRQQPGQSLTLIATANQGSEATYESGFVIDKFPISRPNLTFSTLTVSNMSPEDSSIYLCSVDYSDGYGYTFGSGTRLTVV.

The genes are TRBV5-1 and TRBJ1-1, with 11 bases fitting TRBD1. This CDR3 spans 14 amino acids. CDR1 is SGHRS, CDR2 YFSETQ, per germline. The ends lost 4 bases at V and 5 bases at J; junction bases unmatched: 4. The CDR3 is CASSMGQGDTEAFF. CDR3 DNA: TGCGCCAGCAGCATGGGACAGGGGGATACTGAAGCTTTCTTT.

Comment on this clone: This sample includes further DNA sequences coding for the same CDR3. The chain recombines TRBV5-1 with TRBJ2-7; no reliable D call. This CDR3 is built from 13 residues. Germline V gene sequence: CDR1 SGHRS, CDR2 YFSETQ. The germline V and J ends were trimmed by 0 bases and 1 base, with 5 bases remaining between them. Here the CDR3 reads CASSLDGSYEQYF. The CDR3 DNA follows: TGCGCCAGCAGCTTGGACGGTTCCTACGAGCAGTACTTC. The full variable domain, rest sourced from reference TRBV5-1 and TRBJ2-7, is KAGVTQTPRYLIKTRGQQVTLSCSPISGHRSVSWYQQTPGQGLQFLFEYFSETQRNKGNFPGRFSGRQFSNSRSEMNVSTLELGDSALYLCASSLDGSYEQYFGPGTRLTVT.

This clone has a handful of counts. The chain couples TRBV7-8 to TRBJ1-5; D is unresolved. This CDR3 spans 14 amino acids. V lost 2 bases to trimming and J lost 2 bases, with 7 bases between them. Per the germline V gene, CDR1 is SGHVS and CDR2 is FQNEAQ. CDR3 DNA: TGTGCCAGCAGCTTAAGTTATGGCAATCAGCCCCAGCATTTT. Amino acid sequence: CASSLSYGNQPQHF. Combining the CDR3 with reference TRBV7-8 and TRBJ1-5 gives the whole variable domain GAGVSQSPRYKVAKRGQDVALRCDPISGHVSLFWYQQALGQGPEFLTYFQNEAQLDKSGLPSDRFFAERPEGSVSTLKIQRTQQEDSAVYLCASSLSYGNQPQHFGDGTRLSIL.

This sequence joins TRBV7-2 and TRBJ1-1, with unresolved D. The CDR3 consists of 15 residues. Germline V lookup: CDR1 SGHTA, CDR2 FQGNSA. V shed 2 bases and J shed 1 base, with 11 bases lying between them. CDR3: CASSLQWEANTEAFF. The CDR3 DNA sequence: TGTGCCAGCAGCTTACAGTGGGAGGCGAACACTGAAGCTTTCTTT. The entire variable domain, with the rest obtained from reference TRBV7-2 and TRBJ1-1, is as follows: GAGVSQSPSNKVTEKGKDVELRCDPISGHTALYWYRQSLGQGLEFLIYFQGNSAPDKSGLPSDRFSAERTGGSVSTLTIQRTQQEDSAVYLCASSLQWEANTEAFFGQGTRLTVV.

The chain has TRBV30 and TRBJ2-7, with 9 bases aligning to TRBD1. CDR1 is GTSNPN and CDR2 is SVGIG in the germline V gene (reference sequence). Trimming took 8 bases from V and 4 from J; bases not matched to a gene: 12. The CDR3 length is 14 residues. CDR3 in amino acids: CAQADRDREYEQYF. Here the CDR3 DNA reads TGTGCCCAGGCAGACCGGGACAGGGAGTACGAGCAGTACTTC.